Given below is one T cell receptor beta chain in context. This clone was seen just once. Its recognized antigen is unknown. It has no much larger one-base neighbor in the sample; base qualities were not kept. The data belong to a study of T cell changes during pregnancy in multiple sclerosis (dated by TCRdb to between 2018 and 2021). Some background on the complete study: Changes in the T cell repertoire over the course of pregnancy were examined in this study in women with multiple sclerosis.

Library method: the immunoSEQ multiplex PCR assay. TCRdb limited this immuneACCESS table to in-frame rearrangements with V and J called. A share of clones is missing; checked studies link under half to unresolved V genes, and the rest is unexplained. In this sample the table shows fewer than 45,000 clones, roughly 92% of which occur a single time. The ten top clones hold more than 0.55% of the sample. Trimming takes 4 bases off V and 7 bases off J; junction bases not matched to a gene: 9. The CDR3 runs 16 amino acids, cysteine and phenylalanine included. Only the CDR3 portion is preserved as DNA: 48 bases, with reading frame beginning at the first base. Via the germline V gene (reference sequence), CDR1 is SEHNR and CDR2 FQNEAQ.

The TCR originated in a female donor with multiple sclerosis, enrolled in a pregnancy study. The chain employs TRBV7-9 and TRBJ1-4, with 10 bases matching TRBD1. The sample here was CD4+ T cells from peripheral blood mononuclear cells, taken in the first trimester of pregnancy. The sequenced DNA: TGTGCCAGCAGCTATCTCGGGGGGACAGGGGTTGAAAAACTGTTTTTT. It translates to CASSYLGGTGVEKLFF.